These 27 T cell receptor beta chains came from one sample sequenced in a study of blood T cell repertoires in COVID-19. TCRdb keeps only in-frame clones here, not all; method: immunoSEQ multiplex PCR. The sample has under 400,000 clones; about 86% are singletons. Sequencing was performed on PBMCs or T cells enriched from blood (not recorded which). The receptors come from a middle-aged woman with acute COVID-19.

The chain couples TRBV5-1 to TRBJ2-1; 7 bases are a match to TRBD2. The CDR3 is 18 residues long. Germline loops: CDR1 SGHRS, CDR2 YFSETQ. The V and J ends lost 2 bases and 6 bases, in that order; junction bases with no gene match: 17. DNA for the CDR3: TGCGCCAGCAGCTTACGATTAACCGGGACTACGAACTTCAATGAGCAGTTCTTC. It specifies CASSLRLTGTTNFNEQFF.

This rearrangement joins TRBV7-9 to TRBJ1-6; D perhaps matches TRBD1 (6 bases). The CDR3 totals 16 residues. The germline V gene encodes CDR1 SEHNR and CDR2 FQNEAQ (reference sequence). The V gene lost 0 bases and the J gene lost 9 bases, with 15 bases spanning the gap. In DNA form, the CDR3 reads TGTGCCAGCAGCTTAGCCTGGACAGAAACGGCTTCACCCCTCCACTTT. Translated, it gives CASSLAWTETASPLHF.

A word on this clone: This sample includes further DNA sequences coding for the same CDR3. The chain uses TRBV6-5 and TRBJ1-1; TRBD1 matches at 8 bases. Trimming at V came to 3 bases and at J to 5 bases, leaving 5 bases not matched to a gene. The length of the CDR3 is 14 residues. Germline assignment: CDR1 MNHEY and CDR2 SVGAGI. The CDR3 loop reads CASSYTGGRTEAFF. In DNA, the CDR3 is TGTGCCAGCAGTTATACAGGGGGTCGGACTGAAGCTTTCTTT.

To note about this clone: The junction differs from germline at one of its ends, possibly a read error. The chain couples TRBV6-5 to TRBJ2-2, with unresolved D. The length of the CDR3 is 14 residues. Germline V CDR1 and CDR2: MNHEY, SVGAGI. The CDR3 sequence is CASSDSMNTGELFF. The CDR3 nucleotides read TGTGCCAGCAGTGACTCCATGAACACCGGGGAGCTGTTTTTT.

The V call is TRBV5-1, the J call TRBJ1-2; TRBD1 agrees at 8 bases. Germline CDR1 is SGHRS and CDR2 is YFSETQ. The CDR3 totals 13 residues. The ends lost 3 bases at V and 9 bases at J; junction bases unmatched: 7. The CDR3, as DNA: TGCGCCAGCAGCTCCGGACAGGGCGGTCGCTACACCTTC. It is translated as CASSSGQGGRYTF.

This rearrangement joins TRBV27 to TRBJ2-7; tentative D call: TRBD2 (5 bases). CDR1 MNHEY and CDR2 SMNVEV come from the germline V gene (reference sequence). The CDR3 has 14 residues. Trimming took off 5 bases at V and 2 bases at J, with 13 bases between the two ends. The CDR3 region has the DNA TGTGCCAGCAGTCCTAGGACTCTCGCCTACGAGCAGTACTTC. The encoded protein is CASSPRTLAYEQYF.

The chain uses TRBV15 and TRBJ2-1; D is ambiguous. Germline V lookup: CDR1 LNHNV, CDR2 YYDKDF (reference sequence). Trimming left V 0 bases short and J 7 bases short, with 7 bases between. This CDR3 has 13 residues. In DNA form, the CDR3 reads TGTGCCACCAGCAGAGATGCCGAGAATGAGCAGTTCTTC. Its protein is CATSRDAENEQFF.

The chain carries TRBV2 and TRBJ1-5; the match to TRBD1 covers 8 bases. Germline V lookup: CDR1 SNHLY, CDR2 FYNNEI. The CDR3 covers 14 residues. J lost 9 bases, V lost 4 bases, and 8 bases had no gene match. The CDR3 region has the DNA TGTGCCAGCAGTGCGGACAGGGACGATAGGCCCCAGCATTTT. It yields the protein CASSADRDDRPQHF.

A single count supports this clone. This chain joins TRBV3-1 (or the pseudogene TRBV3-2) and TRBJ1-1; 8 bases map to TRBD1. V was pared by 2 bases and J by 1 base, with 3 bases of the junction left unmatched. Looked up from germline, CDR1 is LGHDT and CDR2 is YNNKEL (reference sequence). The CDR3 is 15 amino acids. CDR3 in amino acids: CASSQLTGANTEAFF. The DNA of the CDR3 is TGTGCCAGCAGCCAACTGACAGGGGCGAACACTGAAGCTTTCTTT.

The V gene is TRBV6-1, the J gene TRBJ1-3; D gene ambiguous. Trimming cost V 2 bases and J 2 bases, with 10 bases left between them. CDR1 is MNHNS and CDR2 is SASEGT in the germline V gene. The CDR3 is made up of 15 amino acids. CDR3 in DNA: TGTGCCAGCAGTGAATTGGCCGGGACTGGAAACACCATATATTTT. Protein: CASSELAGTGNTIYF.

The chain combines TRBV7-2 with TRBJ2-7; possible D gene TRBD2, 5 bases. The CDR3 is made up of 15 amino acids. Germline CDR1 reads SGHTA; CDR2 reads FQGNSA. Trimming removed 0 bases from V and 5 bases from J, with 14 bases in between. This CDR3 is CASSLAGAVGNEQYF. The CDR3 nucleotides are TGTGCCAGCAGCTTAGCGGGAGCAGTCGGGAACGAGCAGTACTTC.

This CDR3 reads CASSIATPRTGDNSPLHF. The CDR3 DNA follows: TGTGCCAGTAGTATAGCTACACCTCGGACAGGAGATAATTCACCCCTCCACTTT. The chain recombines TRBV19 with TRBJ1-6; TRBD1 aligns across 7 bases. After removal of 1 base from V and 5 bases from J, the junction contained 11 bases not matched to a gene. CDR3 length: 18 residues. Germline-derived CDR1 and CDR2 are LNHDA and SQIVND (reference sequence).

This clone was counted a single time. This chain links TRBV27 with TRBJ2-7, with a weak D call TRBD2 (7 bases). The germline gives CDR1 MNHEY, CDR2 SMNVEV (reference sequence). This CDR3 spans 16 amino acids. V lost 0 bases and J lost 6, with 18 bases in between. DNA for the CDR3: TGTGCCAGCAGTTTATCGAGGGGGGGGCTGGGCGGCGAGCAGTACTTC. Translated, it gives CASSLSRGGLGGEQYF.

This chain links TRBV18 with TRBJ1-1; TRBD1 matches 9 bases. Germline assignment: CDR1 KGHSH and CDR2 LQKENI. The CDR3 has 17 residues. V lost 4 bases and J lost 4; bases outside the gene matches: 13. The CDR3 spells CASSRSTGGDFLTEAFF. In DNA, the CDR3 is TGTGCCAGCTCACGCTCCACAGGGGGCGATTTTCTCACTGAAGCTTTCTTT. The complete variable domain, with remaining parts taken from reference TRBV18 and TRBJ1-1, reads NAGVMQNPRHLVRRRGQEARLRCSPMKGHSHVYWYRQLPEEGLKFMVYLQKENIIDESGMPKERFSAEFPKEGPSILRIQQVVRGDSAAYFCASSRSTGGDFLTEAFFGQGTRLTVV.

The chain is built from TRBV9 and TRBJ2-3; no clear D gene. The CDR3 is 13 amino acids. V lost 3 bases, J lost 3 bases, and 8 bases lay in between. Germline assignment: CDR1 SGDLS and CDR2 YYNGEE. CDR3: CASSALVTDTQYF. The DNA for the CDR3 is TGTGCCAGCAGCGCACTCGTTACAGATACGCAGTATTTT.

This clone occurred a few times. The chain employs TRBV3-1 (or the pseudogene TRBV3-2) and TRBJ1-5, with D perhaps TRBD1 (6 bases). Germline V CDR1 and CDR2: LGHDT, YNNKEL (reference sequence). V was shortened by 4 bases and J by 3 bases, with 16 bases between the two germline ends. The CDR3 consists of 16 residues. CDR3 residues: CASSPPPWTDNQPQHF. CDR3 nucleotides: TGTGCCAGCAGCCCACCACCCTGGACAGACAATCAGCCCCAGCATTTT.

V is TRBV2 and J is TRBJ2-2; D not resolved. V was pared by 8 bases and J by 0 bases, with 13 bases between. CDR3 size: 15 residues. Germline assignment: CDR1 SNHLY and CDR2 FYNNEI. The CDR3 loop is CASRLAAPNTGELFF. Here the CDR3 DNA reads TGTGCCAGCCGCTTGGCGGCGCCGAACACCGGGGAGCTGTTTTTT.

V usage is TRBV6-5 and J usage is TRBJ1-2, with 11 bases identical to TRBD1. This CDR3 comprises 15 residues. J gave up 4 bases and V 5 bases, and 6 bases lay outside the gene matches. CDR1 MNHEY and CDR2 SVGAGI come from the germline V gene. Here the CDR3 DNA reads TGTGCCAGCAGTAACCGGGACAGGGGGATCTATGGCTACACCTTC. Protein sequence: CASSNRDRGIYGYTF.

The CDR3 DNA sequence: TGTGCCATCTCGGGTAGCGGGAACAATGAGCAGTTCTTC. Protein sequence: CAISGSGNNEQFF. The genes are TRBV10-3 and TRBJ2-1; 8 bases agree with TRBD2. V dropped 8 bases and J dropped 5; count of bases not matched to a gene: 5. This CDR3 is built from 13 residues. Germline-derived CDR1 and CDR2 are ENHRY and SYGVKD.

The gene calls are TRBV7-8 and TRBJ1-1; TRBD1 might be the D (6 bases). The germline V and J ends were trimmed by 2 bases and 3 bases, with 10 bases remaining between them. Per germline, CDR1 SGHVS and CDR2 FQNEAQ. The CDR3 is 14 residues long. CDR3 nucleotide sequence: TGTGCCAGCAGCTTACAGGGGTGGGACACTGAAGCTTTCTTT. Translated: CASSLQGWDTEAFF.

J is TRBJ1-2 and V is TRBV7-8; 9 bases are shared with TRBD1. CDR3 length: 17 residues. CDR1 and CDR2 (germline): SGHVS, FQNEAQ. With 2 bases clipped from V and 5 bases from J, the junction kept 12 bases outside the gene matches. The DNA for the CDR3 is TGTGCCAGCAGCTTAATGGGGTCCGGGACAGGGATTTATGGCTACACCTTC. Protein sequence: CASSLMGSGTGIYGYTF.

The count of this clone is one. CDR3 in amino acids: CASSKDSKETQYF. The CDR3 DNA is TGTGCCAGCAGCAAGGACAGTAAAGAGACCCAGTACTTC. The V and J genes are TRBV5-4 and TRBJ2-5, with D maybe TRBD1 (6 bases). The germline V gene has CDR1 SGHNT and CDR2 YYREEE (reference sequence). The CDR3 sequence is 13 residues long. Trimming pared 4 bases from V and 3 bases from J, leaving 10 bases between.

The rearrangement uses TRBV5-8 and TRBJ2-5, with 12 bases lining up with TRBD2. The CDR3 covers 15 residues. CDR1 SGHTS and CDR2 YDEGEE come from the germline V gene. The V and J ends lost 0 bases and 4 bases, in that order; junction bases with no gene match: 1. Written as DNA, the CDR3 is TGTGCCAGCAGCTTGGCGGGACTAGCGGGAGAGACCCAGTACTTC. As protein: CASSLAGLAGETQYF.

This clone was seen a single time. The V call is TRBV9, the J call TRBJ2-3, with TRBD2 matching over 7 bases. Germline lookup yields CDR1 SGDLS and CDR2 YYNGEE. Trimming cost V 1 base and J 0 bases; bases outside gene matches: 8. The CDR3 is 17 amino acids. Here the CDR3 reads CASSVFASGTSTDTQYF. CDR3 nucleotides: TGTGCCAGCAGCGTATTCGCTAGCGGCACTAGCACAGATACGCAGTATTTT.

V usage is TRBV6-5 and J usage is TRBJ2-5; TRBD1 is a possible D gene (6 bases). Germline CDR1 is MNHEY and CDR2 is SVGAGI. The CDR3 extends over 15 amino acids. Trimming removed 7 bases at V and 5 bases at J, with 20 bases between. The CDR3 is CASTLQQGRWETQYF. The CDR3 DNA sequence: TGTGCCAGCACCCTACAACAGGGCAGGTGGGAGACCCAGTACTTC.

The rearrangement uses TRBV24-1 and TRBJ2-1; no clear D. Germline lookup yields CDR1 KGHDR and CDR2 SFDVKD. This CDR3 spans 16 amino acids. V lost 6 bases and J lost 5, with 19 bases in between. The CDR3 reads CATSSSPLSSHNEQFF. The CDR3, as DNA: TGTGCCACCAGTAGTTCCCCTCTATCGTCGCACAATGAGCAGTTCTTC.

The chain combines TRBV9 with TRBJ1-4; 9 bases fit TRBD1. In germline, CDR1 is SGDLS, CDR2 YYNGEE. The trim removed 4 bases at V and 7 bases at J, leaving 8 bases unmatched. The CDR3 is 15 residues long. CDR3 amino acids: CASSSGQGYTEKLFF. The DNA for the CDR3 is TGTGCCAGCAGCAGCGGACAGGGGTATACTGAAAAACTGTTTTTT.